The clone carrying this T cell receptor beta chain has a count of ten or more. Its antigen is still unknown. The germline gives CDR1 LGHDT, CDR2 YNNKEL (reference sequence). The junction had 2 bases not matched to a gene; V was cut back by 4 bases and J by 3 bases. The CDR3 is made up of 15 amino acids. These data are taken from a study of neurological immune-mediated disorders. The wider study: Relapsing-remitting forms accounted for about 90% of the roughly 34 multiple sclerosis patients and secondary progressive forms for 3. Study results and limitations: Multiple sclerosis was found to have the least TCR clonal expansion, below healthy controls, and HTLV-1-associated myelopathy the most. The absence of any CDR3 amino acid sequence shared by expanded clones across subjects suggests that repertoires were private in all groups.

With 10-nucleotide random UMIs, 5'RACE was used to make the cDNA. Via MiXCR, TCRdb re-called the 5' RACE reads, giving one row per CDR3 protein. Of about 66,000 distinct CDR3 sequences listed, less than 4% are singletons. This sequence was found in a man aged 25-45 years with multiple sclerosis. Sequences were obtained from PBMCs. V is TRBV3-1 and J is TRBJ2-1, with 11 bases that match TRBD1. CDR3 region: CASSPGTGGYNEQFF. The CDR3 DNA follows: TGTGCCAGCAGCCCCGGGACAGGGGGCTACAATGAGCAGTTCTTC.